This T cell receptor beta chain emerged from a study of blood T cell repertoires in COVID-19. Clones were sequenced by immunoSEQ multiplex PCR, and TCRdb holds only the in-frame ones, with some missing. The repertoire includes approximately 100,000 clones, approximately 84% of them detected once, and around 15% sits in the top ten. Germline lookup yields CDR1 SGHRS and CDR2 YFSETQ. The CDR3 runs 14 residues. The V and J ends lost 2 bases and 5 bases, in that order; junction bases with no gene match: 5. This rearrangement joins TRBV5-1 to TRBJ2-3; the match to TRBD2 covers 7 bases. Sequencing was done on a sample of peripheral blood. The sequence derives from a woman aged 55-70 years with acute or convalescent COVID-19. CDR3 DNA sequence: TGCGCCAGCAGCTTACTAGCGCACCAAGATACGCAGTATTTT. The encoded protein is CASSLLAHQDTQYF.